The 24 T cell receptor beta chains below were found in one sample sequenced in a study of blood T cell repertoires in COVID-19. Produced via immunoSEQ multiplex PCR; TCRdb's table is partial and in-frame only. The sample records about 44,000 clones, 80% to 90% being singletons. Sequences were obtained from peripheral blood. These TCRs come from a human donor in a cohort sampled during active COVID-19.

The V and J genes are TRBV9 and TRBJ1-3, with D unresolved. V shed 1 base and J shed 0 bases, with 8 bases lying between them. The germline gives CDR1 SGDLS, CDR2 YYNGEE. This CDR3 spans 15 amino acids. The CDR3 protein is CASSVSPSSGNTIYF. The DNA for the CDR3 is TGTGCCAGCAGCGTATCCCCGTCCTCTGGAAACACCATATATTTT.

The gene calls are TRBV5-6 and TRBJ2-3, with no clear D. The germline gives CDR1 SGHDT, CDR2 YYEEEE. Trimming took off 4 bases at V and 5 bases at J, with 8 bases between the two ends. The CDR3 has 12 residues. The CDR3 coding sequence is TGTGCCAGCAGCCTCCCCCTAGATACGCAGTATTTT. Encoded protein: CASSLPLDTQYF.

CDR3 sequence reads: CASSFGRGGVDTQYF. For the CDR3, the DNA is TGTGCCAGCAGCTTTGGGCGGGGGGGAGTAGATACGCAGTATTTT. This chain joins TRBV5-4 and TRBJ2-3; 9 bases are shared with TRBD2. In germline, CDR1 is SGHNT, CDR2 YYREEE (reference sequence). Unmatched junction bases numbered 6, after V lost 2 bases and J lost 5 bases. The CDR3 totals 15 residues.

This chain's CDR3 is CASSLGGVAFLAEAFF. As DNA, the CDR3 is TGTGCCAGTAGCCTAGGAGGGGTGGCCTTTCTCGCTGAAGCTTTCTTT. The rearrangement links TRBV19 to TRBJ1-1; D may be TRBD1 (5 bases). The CDR3 runs 16 residues. Trimming took 6 bases from V and 6 from J, leaving 23 bases between them. Germline V lookup: CDR1 LNHDA, CDR2 SQIVND (reference sequence).

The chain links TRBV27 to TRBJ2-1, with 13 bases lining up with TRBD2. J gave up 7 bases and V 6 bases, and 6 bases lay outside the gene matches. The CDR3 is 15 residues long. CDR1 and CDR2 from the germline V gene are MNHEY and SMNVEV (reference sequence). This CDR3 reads CASRRTSGGRNEQFF. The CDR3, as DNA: TGTGCCAGCAGAAGGACTAGCGGGGGCCGTAATGAGCAGTTCTTC.

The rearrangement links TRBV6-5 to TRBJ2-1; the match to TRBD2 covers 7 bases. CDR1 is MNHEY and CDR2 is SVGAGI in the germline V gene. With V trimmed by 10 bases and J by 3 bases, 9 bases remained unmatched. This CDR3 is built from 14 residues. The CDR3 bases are TGTGCCATAGCCCCTAGCGGACTCTACAATGAGCAGTTCTTC. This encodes CAIAPSGLYNEQFF.

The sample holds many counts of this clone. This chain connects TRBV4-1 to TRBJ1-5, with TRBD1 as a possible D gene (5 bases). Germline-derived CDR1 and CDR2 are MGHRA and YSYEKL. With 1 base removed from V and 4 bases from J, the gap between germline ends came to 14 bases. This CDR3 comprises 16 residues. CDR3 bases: TGCGCCAGCAGCCAAGGGGGCAGGGAGGCAAATCAGCCCCAGCATTTT. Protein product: CASSQGGREANQPQHF.

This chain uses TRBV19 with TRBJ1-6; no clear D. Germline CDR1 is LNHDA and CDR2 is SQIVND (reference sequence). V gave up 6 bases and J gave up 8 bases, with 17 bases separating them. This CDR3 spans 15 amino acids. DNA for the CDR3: TGTGCCAGTAGAAACGTTGGGTCAGAGGATTCACCCCTCCACTTT. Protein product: CASRNVGSEDSPLHF.

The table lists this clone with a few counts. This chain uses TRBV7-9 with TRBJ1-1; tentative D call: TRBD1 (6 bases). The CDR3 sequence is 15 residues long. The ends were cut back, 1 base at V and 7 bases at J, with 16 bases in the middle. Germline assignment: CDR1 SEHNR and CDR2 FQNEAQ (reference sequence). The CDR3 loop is CASSLEGGTPREAFF. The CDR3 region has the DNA TGTGCCAGCAGCTTAGAGGGGGGGACACCTCGTGAAGCTTTCTTT.

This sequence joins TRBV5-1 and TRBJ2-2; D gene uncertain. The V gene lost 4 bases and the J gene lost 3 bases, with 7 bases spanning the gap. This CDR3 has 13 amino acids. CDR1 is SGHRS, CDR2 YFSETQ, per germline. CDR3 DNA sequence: TGCGCCAGCAGCCTTGAGGACACCGGGGAGCTGTTTTTT. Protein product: CASSLEDTGELFF.

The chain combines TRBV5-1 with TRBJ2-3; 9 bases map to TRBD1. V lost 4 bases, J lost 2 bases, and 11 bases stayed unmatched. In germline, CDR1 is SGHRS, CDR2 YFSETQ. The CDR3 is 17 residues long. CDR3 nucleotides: TGCGCCAGCAGCCCGAGTCCCGGGACAGGGATCACAGATACGCAGTATTTT. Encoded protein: CASSPSPGTGITDTQYF.

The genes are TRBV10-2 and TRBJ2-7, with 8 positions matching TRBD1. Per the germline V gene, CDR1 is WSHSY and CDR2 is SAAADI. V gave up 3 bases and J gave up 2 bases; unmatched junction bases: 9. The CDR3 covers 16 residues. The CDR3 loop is CASSDWQGANPYEQYF. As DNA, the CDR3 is TGCGCCAGCAGTGATTGGCAGGGGGCGAACCCCTACGAGCAGTACTTC.

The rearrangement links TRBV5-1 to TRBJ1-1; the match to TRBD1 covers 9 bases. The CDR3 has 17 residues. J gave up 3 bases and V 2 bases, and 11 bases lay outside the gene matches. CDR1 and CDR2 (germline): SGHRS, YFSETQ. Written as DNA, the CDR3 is TGCGCCAGCAGCTTATGGACAGGGGTAAAGGAAGACACTGAAGCTTTCTTT. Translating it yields CASSLWTGVKEDTEAFF.

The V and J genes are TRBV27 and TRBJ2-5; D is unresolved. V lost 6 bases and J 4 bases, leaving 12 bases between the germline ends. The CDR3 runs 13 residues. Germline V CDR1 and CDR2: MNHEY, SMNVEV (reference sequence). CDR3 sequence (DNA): TGTGCCAGCAGCCATCGGAGACTAGAGACCCAGTACTTC. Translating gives CASSHRRLETQYF.

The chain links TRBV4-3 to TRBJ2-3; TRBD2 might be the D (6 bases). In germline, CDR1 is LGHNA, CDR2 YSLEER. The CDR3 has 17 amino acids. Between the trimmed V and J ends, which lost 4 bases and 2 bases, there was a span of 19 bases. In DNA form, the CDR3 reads TGCGCCAGCAGCCGCGGGGTGATCTCTGGGAACACAGATACGCAGTATTTT. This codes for CASSRGVISGNTDTQYF.

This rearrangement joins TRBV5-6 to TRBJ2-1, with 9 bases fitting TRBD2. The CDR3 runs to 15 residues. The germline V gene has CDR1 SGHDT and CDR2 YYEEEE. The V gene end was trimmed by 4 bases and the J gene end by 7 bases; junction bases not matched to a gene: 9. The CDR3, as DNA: TGTGCCAGCAGCAGGCTGAGCGGGGGGCCGAATGAGCAGTTCTTC. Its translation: CASSRLSGGPNEQFF. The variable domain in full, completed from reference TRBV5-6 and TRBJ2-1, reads DAGVTQSPTHLIKTRGQQVTLRCSPKSGHDTVSWYQQALGQGPQFIFQYYEEEERQRGNFPDRFSGHQFPNYSSELNVNALLLGDSALYLCASSRLSGGPNEQFFGPGTRLTVL.

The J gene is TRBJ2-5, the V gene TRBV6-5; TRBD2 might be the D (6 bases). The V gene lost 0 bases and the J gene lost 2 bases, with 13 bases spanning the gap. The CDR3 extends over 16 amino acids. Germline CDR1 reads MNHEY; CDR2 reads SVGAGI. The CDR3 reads CASSYSVSAGQETQYF. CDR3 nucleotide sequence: TGTGCCAGCAGTTACTCTGTTAGCGCGGGACAAGAGACCCAGTACTTC.

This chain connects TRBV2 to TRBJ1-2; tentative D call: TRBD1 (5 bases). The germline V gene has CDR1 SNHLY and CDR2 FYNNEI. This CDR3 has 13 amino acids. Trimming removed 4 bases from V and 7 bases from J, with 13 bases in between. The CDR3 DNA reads TGTGCCAGCAGTGTTCAGGGAACCGGTGGCTACACCTTC. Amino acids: CASSVQGTGGYTF.

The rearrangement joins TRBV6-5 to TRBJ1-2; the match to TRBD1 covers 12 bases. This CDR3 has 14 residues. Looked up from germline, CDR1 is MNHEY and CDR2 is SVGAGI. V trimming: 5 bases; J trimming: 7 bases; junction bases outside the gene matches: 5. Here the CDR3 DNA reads TGTGCCAGCAGTCCAAGGGACAGGGGGCCTGGCTACACCTTC. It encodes CASSPRDRGPGYTF.

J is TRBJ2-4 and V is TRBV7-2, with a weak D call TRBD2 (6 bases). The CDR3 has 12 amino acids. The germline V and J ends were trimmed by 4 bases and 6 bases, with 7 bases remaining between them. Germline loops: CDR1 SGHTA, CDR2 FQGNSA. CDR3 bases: TGTGCCAGCAGCTCCGGGGGAAACATTCAGTACTTC. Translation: CASSSGGNIQYF.

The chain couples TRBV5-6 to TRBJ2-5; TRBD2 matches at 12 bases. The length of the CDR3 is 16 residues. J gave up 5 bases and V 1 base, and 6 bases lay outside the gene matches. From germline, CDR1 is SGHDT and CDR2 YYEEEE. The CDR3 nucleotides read TGTGCCAGCAGCTTGAGACCTAGCGGGGGGGCCGAGACCCAGTACTTC. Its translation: CASSLRPSGGAETQYF.

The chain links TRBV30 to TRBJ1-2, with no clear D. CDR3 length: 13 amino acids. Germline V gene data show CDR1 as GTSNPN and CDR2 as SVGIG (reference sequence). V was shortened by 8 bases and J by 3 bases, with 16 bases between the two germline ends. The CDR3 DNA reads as TGTGCCCTAGACGTTGAGGGAGACTATGGCTACACCTTC. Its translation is CALDVEGDYGYTF.

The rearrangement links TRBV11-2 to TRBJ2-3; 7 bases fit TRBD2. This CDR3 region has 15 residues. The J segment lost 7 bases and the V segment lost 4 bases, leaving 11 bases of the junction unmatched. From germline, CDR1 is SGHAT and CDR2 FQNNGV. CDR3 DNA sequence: TGTGCCAGCAGCTCATCTGGGGGGGTGGGATATACGCAGTATTTT. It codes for CASSSSGGVGYTQYF.

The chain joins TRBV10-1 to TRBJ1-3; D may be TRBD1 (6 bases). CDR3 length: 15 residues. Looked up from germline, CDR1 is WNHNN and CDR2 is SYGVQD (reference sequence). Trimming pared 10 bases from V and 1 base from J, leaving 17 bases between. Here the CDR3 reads CAMPSDSHSGNTIYF. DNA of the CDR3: TGCGCCATGCCATCGGACAGCCATTCTGGAAACACCATATATTTT.